This is a list of T cell receptor beta chains from one sample in a study of identical twins. TCRdb used MiXCR to reprocess the 5' RACE reads, holding one entry per CDR3 protein. The table lists approximately 410,000 distinct CDR3 sequences, roughly 20% of them singletons. The specimen sequenced was naive T cells sorted from blood. The source is a man aged 45-65 years in good health. CDR3s include the opening cysteine and the closing phenylalanine or tryptophan. The D gene is left open where the match is weak. The listing skips clone size in some rows; elsewhere it reads once, few, many or a size class.

V gene	J gene	clone size	D gene	CDR3 protein	CDR3 DNA
TRBV11-3	TRBJ1-1	many	-	CASSGANTEAFF	TGTGCCAGCAGCGGGGCGAACACTGAAGCTTTCTTT
TRBV6-1	TRBJ2-3	-	-	CASATHAGPDTQYF	TGTGCCAGCGCTACCCACGCAGGGCCAGATACGCAGTATTTT
TRBV11-2	TRBJ2-7	-	-	CASSLVETGASDEQYF	TGTGCCAGCAGCTTAGTGGAGACAGGCGCCTCGGACGAGCAGTACTTC
TRBV20-1	TRBJ2-3	many	TRBD2	CSGTSGITDTQYF	TGCAGTGGCACTAGCGGAATCACAGATACGCAGTATTTT
TRBV13	TRBJ1-2	-	-	CASSLGLMGNTDF	TGTGCCAGCAGCTTAGGCCTAATGGGCAACACAGACTTC
TRBV4-1	TRBJ2-3	-	TRBD2	CASSPTAERGLYTQYF	TGCGCCAGCAGCCCCACCGCGGAGCGGGGGCTCTATACGCAGTATTTT
TRBV5-5	TRBJ1-1	-	-	CASSARMAADWNTEAFF	TGTGCCAGCAGCGCCCGAATGGCAGCCGACTGGAACACTGAAGCTTTCTTT
TRBV10-3	TRBJ1-4	-	-	CAISEREEKLFF	TGTGCCATCAGTGAAAGGGAAGAAAAACTGTTTTTT
TRBV29-1	TRBJ2-7	many	-	CSPFRTVYEQYF	TGCAGCCCCTTTAGGACAGTCTACGAGCAGTACTTC
TRBV11-2	TRBJ1-5	-	-	CASSLEGGGPQHF	TGTGCCAGCAGCTTAGAGGGGGGAGGGCCCCAGCATTTT
TRBV18	TRBJ2-6	many	-	CASSPVVEVSGANVLTF	TGTGCCAGCTCACCGGTGGTGGAAGTGTCAGGGGCCAACGTCCTGACTTTC
TRBV29-1	TRBJ2-3	few	-	CSASRVVSDTQYF	TGCAGCGCTAGCAGGGTAGTGTCAGATACGCAGTATTTT
TRBV4-3	TRBJ2-1	many	-	CASSQAQGLSYEQFF	TGCGCCAGCAGCCAAGCTCAAGGACTGAGCTATGAGCAGTTCTTC
TRBV5-1	TRBJ2-2	-	-	CASSLGPVGTGELFF	TGCGCCAGCAGCTTGGGACCGGTGGGCACCGGGGAGCTGTTTTTT
TRBV15	TRBJ2-3	-	TRBD2	CATSREVLAGSPTDTQYF	TGTGCCACCAGCAGAGAGGTCTTAGCGGGCTCCCCCACAGATACGCAGTATTTT
TRBV4-3	TRBJ2-5	many	-	CASSQDRTLTWETQYF	TGCGCCAGCAGCCAAGATCGGACACTTACATGGGAGACCCAGTACTTC
TRBV4-3	TRBJ2-6	few	TRBD2	CASSQSGSAGANVLTF	TGCGCCAGCAGCCAGAGCGGGAGCGCTGGGGCCAACGTCCTGACTTTC
TRBV20-1	TRBJ2-3	few	-	CSARVATDTQYF	TGCAGTGCTAGAGTAGCAACAGATACGCAGTATTTT
TRBV10-3	TRBJ2-1	many	TRBD2	CAISFSGGGYNEQFF	TGTGCCATCAGTTTTAGCGGGGGGGGCTACAATGAGCAGTTCTTC
TRBV5-1	TRBJ2-4	-	-	CASSPRELLGGDIQYF	TGCGCCAGCAGCCCCCGTGAACTACTTGGCGGTGACATTCAGTACTTC
TRBV7-9	TRBJ2-7	few	-	CASSPPTAYEQYF	TGTGCCAGCAGCCCACCAACAGCCTACGAGCAGTACTTC
TRBV28	TRBJ2-5	-	TRBD1	CASNLQGAEETQYF	TGTGCCAGCAATCTACAGGGGGCCGAGGAGACCCAGTACTTC
TRBV12-3/TRBV12-4	TRBJ2-7	-	-	CASSLKTVTYEQYF	TGTGCCAGCAGTCTGAAGACAGTTACCTACGAGCAGTACTTC
TRBV12-3/TRBV12-4	TRBJ2-2	-	-	CASSLRGVRTGELFF	TGTGCCAGCAGTTTAAGAGGGGTTCGCACCGGGGAGCTGTTTTTT
TRBV7-9	TRBJ2-1	-	TRBD2	CASSQAGGVNEQFF	TGTGCCAGCAGCCAAGCGGGAGGAGTCAATGAGCAGTTCTTC
TRBV20-1	TRBJ2-7	-	TRBD2	CSARESGKSSYEQYF	TGCAGTGCTAGAGAAAGCGGGAAGAGCTCCTACGAGCAGTACTTC
TRBV20-1	TRBJ2-1	few	TRBD2	CSATPGLAVYNEQFF	TGCAGTGCGACGCCAGGACTAGCGGTATACAATGAGCAGTTCTTC
TRBV5-1	TRBJ2-7	-	-	CASSLEGTSYEQYF	TGCGCCAGCAGCTTGGAAGGGACCTCCTACGAGCAGTACTTC
TRBV2	TRBJ2-7	-	TRBD2	CASGGLAGAYEQYF	TGTGCCAGCGGAGGACTAGCGGGAGCCTACGAGCAGTACTTC
TRBV10-3	TRBJ1-1	many	-	CAISESKWLGAAAEAFF	TGTGCCATCAGTGAGTCGAAATGGTTAGGGGCGGCCGCTGAAGCTTTCTTT
TRBV12-3/TRBV12-4	TRBJ2-7	few	TRBD2	CASSSFLAGGQEEQYF	TGTGCCAGCAGTTCCTTTCTAGCGGGAGGGCAAGAGGAGCAGTACTTC
TRBV7-2	TRBJ2-1	-	-	CASSLGVRLGGGNEQFF	TGTGCCAGCAGCTTAGGGGTAAGACTAGGAGGTGGAAATGAGCAGTTCTTC
TRBV24-1	TRBJ2-7	many	-	CATSEQGNYEQYF	TGTGCCACCAGTGAACAGGGAAACTACGAGCAGTACTTC
TRBV9	TRBJ2-5	-	TRBD2	CASTRTSGGGETQYF	TGTGCCAGCACCAGAACTAGCGGGGGAGGTGAGACCCAGTACTTC
TRBV4-3	TRBJ2-5	few	TRBD1	CASSQVISNRGGETQYF	TGCGCCAGCAGCCAAGTAATATCCAACAGGGGTGGTGAGACCCAGTACTTC
TRBV18	TRBJ2-1	many	TRBD2	CASSPGQGGGTSGNNEQFF	TGTGCCAGCTCACCCGGACAGGGAGGAGGGACTAGCGGGAACAATGAGCAGTTCTTC
TRBV27	TRBJ2-1	-	TRBD1	CASSPPSGTGSYNEQFF	TGTGCCAGCAGTCCCCCCTCCGGGACAGGCTCCTACAATGAGCAGTTCTTC
TRBV5-5	TRBJ2-2	once	-	CASSLVSEYTGELFF	TGTGCCAGCAGCTTGGTGTCAGAATACACCGGGGAGCTGTTTTTT
TRBV20-1	TRBJ1-2	few	TRBD1	CSATFDRGNYGYTF	TGCAGTGCCACCTTCGACAGGGGTAACTATGGCTACACCTTC
TRBV6-2/TRBV6-3	TRBJ2-1	many	TRBD2	CASRLAGGYNEQFF	TGTGCCAGCAGACTAGCGGGAGGCTACAATGAGCAGTTCTTC